This TCR beta chain originates from a study of blood T cell repertoires in COVID-19. The overall study: Specimens from acute and convalescent COVID-19 originated in the United States, Italy and Spain. T cells, B-cell-depleted T cells, or PBMCs supplied cDNA or gDNA.

The V end was cut by 7 bases, the J end by 2 bases, with 32 bases between. CDR1 is SNHLY, CDR2 FYNNEI, per germline. The CDR3 loop spans 20 amino acids. As processed by the authors: Estimation of nucleated cell counts was performed using reference gene primer amplification. This table comes from immunoSEQ multiplex PCR, and its TCRdb copy is limited to in-frame clones, with some not included. That table furnishes V, J and clone size, whereas the DNA furnished D and trimming. The sample lists 43,000 or so clones, 75% to 90% seen once, with about 7% in the top ten. Sequencing input: peripheral blood. V gene TRBV2 combines with J gene TRBJ1-1; D might be TRBD1 (5 bases). This clonotype was sampled from a man in his fifties or sixties with active COVID-19. The CDR3 protein is CASTEGPGRGLIKDNTEAFF. DNA for the CDR3: TGTGCCAGCACGGAGGGACCAGGGAGAGGATTGATTAAAGATAACACTGAAGCTTTCTTT.